A single sample is the source of the 9 T cell receptor beta chains below, sequenced in a study of T cell responses to AZD1222 COVID-19 vaccine. Measured with immunoSEQ multiplex PCR; TCRdb has only the in-frame clones, and not every one. The data contain fewer than 120,000 clones, just under 95% of them singletons. The sequencing here drew on peripheral blood, taken 28 days after the second AZD1222 dose. The receptors shown here come from an adult who received the AZD1222 COVID-19 vaccine.

This chain uses TRBV23-1 with TRBJ2-2; D call uncertain. TRBV23-1 is recorded as an ORF, its role being uncertain. This CDR3 has 14 residues. Trimming took off 4 bases at V and 0 bases at J, with 6 bases between the two ends. Here the CDR3 DNA reads TGCGCCAGCAGTCCGTGGGCGAACACCGGGGAGCTGTTTTTT. Translated: CASSPWANTGELFF.

The chain uses TRBV19 and TRBJ2-7; D is perhaps TRBD2 (6 bases). V shed 7 bases and J shed 5 bases, with 12 bases lying between them. The CDR3 contains 12 residues. The germline V gene has CDR1 LNHDA and CDR2 SQIVND (reference sequence). The CDR3 spells CASKSRGDEQYF. As DNA, the CDR3 is TGTGCCAGTAAGTCCCGCGGGGACGAGCAGTACTTC.

The chain employs TRBV7-9 and TRBJ1-4; D might be TRBD1 (5 bases). The V end was cut by 4 bases, the J end by 3 bases, with 12 bases between. Germline V CDR1 and CDR2: SEHNR, FQNEAQ (reference sequence). This CDR3 contains 15 residues. Written as DNA, the CDR3 is TGTGCCAGCAGCTCCCCCGGGGGATCTAATGAAAAACTGTTTTTT. Protein product: CASSSPGGSNEKLFF.

The chain has TRBV3-1 (or the pseudogene TRBV3-2) and TRBJ1-4; D is unresolved. Germline V CDR1 and CDR2: LGHDT, YNNKEL (reference sequence). V was cut by 0 bases and J by 3 bases, with 11 bases left in between. The CDR3 spans 16 residues. For the CDR3, the DNA is TGTGCCAGCAGCCAAGACCCGGAGCAGTCTAATGAAAAACTGTTTTTT. Protein sequence: CASSQDPEQSNEKLFF.

This chain links TRBV3-1 (or the pseudogene TRBV3-2) with TRBJ1-3, with 8 bases fitting TRBD1. Per germline, CDR1 LGHDT and CDR2 YNNKEL (reference sequence). The CDR3 consists of 16 residues. V lost 1 base and J lost 1; bases outside the gene matches: 3. CDR3: CASSQVWDRSGNTIYF. Here the CDR3 DNA reads TGTGCCAGCAGCCAAGTATGGGACAGGTCTGGAAACACCATATATTTT.

The CDR3 loop reads CASTSGQGRYGNQPQHF. The CDR3 DNA reads TGTGCCAGTACCTCGGGACAGGGGAGGTATGGCAATCAGCCCCAGCATTTT. The chain is built from TRBV19 and TRBJ1-5, with TRBD1 matching 10 bases. The germline gives CDR1 LNHDA, CDR2 SQIVND (reference sequence). This CDR3 has 17 amino acids. Germline trimming cut 7 bases from V and 2 bases from J; bases unmatched to any gene: 11. Filled out from reference TRBV19 and TRBJ1-5, the complete variable domain reads DGGITQSPKYLFRKEGQNVTLSCEQNLNHDAMYWYRQDPGQGLRLIYYSQIVNDFQKGDIAEGYSVSREKKESFPLTVTSAQKNPTAFYLCASTSGQGRYGNQPQHFGDGTRLSIL.

J is TRBJ2-1 and V is TRBV3-1 (or the pseudogene TRBV3-2); 8 bases map to TRBD1. V dropped 4 bases and J dropped 0; count of bases not matched to a gene: 8. Germline V lookup: CDR1 LGHDT, CDR2 YNNKEL (reference sequence). The CDR3 is 17 amino acids. CDR3 coding DNA: TGTGCCAGCAGCCCGCCTTCAGACAGGGGCTCCTACAATGAGCAGTTCTTC. This gives the protein CASSPPSDRGSYNEQFF.

The chain uses TRBV4-3 and TRBJ2-3; D gene uncertain. V was trimmed by 0 bases and J by 0 bases, leaving 7 bases between them. This CDR3 comprises 15 residues. Germline CDR1 LGHNA, CDR2 YSLEER. CDR3 loop: CASSQELPSTDTQYF. CDR3 sequence (DNA): TGCGCCAGCAGCCAAGAATTGCCGAGCACAGATACGCAGTATTTT.

The chain is built from TRBV5-1 and TRBJ1-1; possibly TRBD1 for D (6 bases). The CDR3 loop spans 16 amino acids. The germline V and J ends were trimmed by 3 bases and 0 bases, with 15 bases remaining between them. Germline-derived CDR1 and CDR2 are SGHRS and YFSETQ. The CDR3 loop is CASSYTGSGVNTEAFF. The CDR3 nucleotides are TGCGCCAGCAGCTATACAGGGTCTGGGGTGAACACTGAAGCTTTCTTT.